One and the same sample provided the 15 T cell receptor beta chains below, sequenced in a study of cytomegalovirus exposure and HLA in healthy donors. In the PCR, 60 Vbeta and 13 Jbeta primers were used. Method: immunoSEQ multiplex PCR; TCRdb's copy keeps in-frame clones and lacks some. Among under 150,000 clones, roughly 60% were seen once, and the ten largest hold 10%. Input material: PBMCs. These receptor sequences come from a man between 35 and 55 years old in good health and CMV-seropositive.

The CDR3 coding sequence is TGCGCCAGCAGCGTTAGCGGGAGAGCAAATGAGCAGTTCTTC. It codes for CASSVSGRANEQFF. The J gene is TRBJ2-1, the V gene TRBV5-1; 9 bases match TRBD2. Germline lookup yields CDR1 SGHRS and CDR2 YFSETQ. J lost 7 bases, V lost 4 bases, and 6 bases had no gene match. The CDR3 runs 14 residues.

The chain carries TRBV4-1 and TRBJ1-6, with D hard to call. Looked up from germline, CDR1 is MGHRA and CDR2 is YSYEKL. V lost 0 bases and J lost 0, with 18 bases in between. The CDR3 covers 20 residues. The CDR3 sequence: CASSQDLRGRVSSYNSPLHF. For the CDR3, the DNA is TGCGCCAGCAGCCAAGATCTTCGGGGAAGAGTGAGCTCCTATAATTCACCCCTCCACTTT.

The chain has TRBV28 and TRBJ1-2; D unresolved. This CDR3 region has 14 residues. Germline loops: CDR1 MDHEN, CDR2 SYDVKM. Trimming shortened V by 5 bases and J by 4 bases, and 14 bases separated the two germline ends. The CDR3 DNA follows: TGTGCCAGCAGTCCGCATGAGGAATCCTATGGCTACACCTTC. Its protein product is CASSPHEESYGYTF.

The rearrangement joins TRBV6-5 to TRBJ1-1; D possibly corresponds to TRBD1 (5 bases). Trimming removed 5 bases from V and 1 base from J, with 11 bases in between. The CDR3 runs 14 residues. Germline lookup yields CDR1 MNHEY and CDR2 SVGAGI. CDR3 sequence: CASSRKGWNTEAFF. The CDR3 DNA reads as TGTGCCAGCAGTCGGAAGGGGTGGAACACTGAAGCTTTCTTT.

V is TRBV5-4 and J is TRBJ2-7, with 7 bases that match TRBD1. CDR3 size: 14 residues. V dropped 2 bases and J dropped 2; count of bases not matched to a gene: 4. The germline gives CDR1 SGHNT, CDR2 YYREEE (reference sequence). In nucleotides, the CDR3 is TGTGCCAGCAGCTTAATGACAGGGCCCTACGAGCAGTACTTC. Translation gives CASSLMTGPYEQYF.

The chain uses TRBV4-1 and TRBJ2-6, with a weak D call TRBD1 (7 bases). In germline, CDR1 is MGHRA, CDR2 YSYEKL. The V gene lost 4 bases and the J gene lost 5 bases, with 24 bases spanning the gap. This CDR3 has 19 amino acids. CDR3 bases: TGCGCCAGCAGCCCAGGGGGGTGGGGAGGTCCGACTCGGGCCAACGTCCTGACTTTC. Translating it yields CASSPGGWGGPTRANVLTF.

This clone occurred once. J is TRBJ2-5 and V is TRBV19; 8 bases match TRBD2. Germline V gene sequence: CDR1 LNHDA, CDR2 SQIVND (reference sequence). The CDR3 length is 14 residues. With 3 bases clipped from V and 2 bases from J, the junction kept 2 bases outside the gene matches. CDR3 in DNA: TGTGCCAGTAGTATGACTAGCGATCAAGAGACCCAGTACTTC. Protein: CASSMTSDQETQYF.

V is TRBV15 and J is TRBJ1-1; D gene ambiguous. This CDR3 contains 14 residues. The V gene lost 1 base and the J gene lost 5 bases, with 11 bases spanning the gap. Germline loops: CDR1 LNHNV, CDR2 YYDKDF (reference sequence). For the CDR3, the DNA is TGTGCCACCAGCAGAGGGGCGGGATTAACTGAAGCTTTCTTT. It codes for CATSRGAGLTEAFF. The entire variable domain, with the rest obtained from reference TRBV15 and TRBJ1-1, is as follows: DAMVIQNPRYQVTQFGKPVTLSCSQTLNHNVMYWYQQKSSQAPKLLFHYYDKDFNNEADTPDNFQSRRPNTSFCFLDIRSPGLGDTAMYLCATSRGAGLTEAFFGQGTRLTVV.

The chain links TRBV27 to TRBJ2-3; 7 bases line up with TRBD1. V shed 4 bases, J shed 1 base, and the junction held 8 bases outside the gene matches. From germline, CDR1 is MNHEY and CDR2 SMNVEV (reference sequence). The CDR3 has 16 residues. Written as DNA, the CDR3 is TGTGCCAGCAGTTCGTACAGGGGAGCCGGCACAGATACGCAGTATTTT. It codes for CASSSYRGAGTDTQYF.

This clone turned up a few times. The gene calls are TRBV25-1 and TRBJ2-5; D is uncertain. Trimming pared 3 bases from V and 1 base from J, leaving 9 bases between. This CDR3 is 14 amino acids long. Germline loops: CDR1 MGHDK, CDR2 SYGVNS. The CDR3 coding sequence is TGTGCCAGCAGTGATCCTACTACCCAAGAGACCCAGTACTTC. This gives the protein CASSDPTTQETQYF.

The chain joins TRBV19 to TRBJ1-5; maybe TRBD1 (6 bases). Germline CDR1 LNHDA, CDR2 SQIVND (reference sequence). Deletions cut 6 bases from V and 0 bases from J, with 12 bases between. The CDR3 length is 15 residues. The CDR3 nucleotides read TGTGCCAGTAGCCCCCTAGGGGGTAGCAATCAGCCCCAGCATTTT. This codes for CASSPLGGSNQPQHF.

The genes are TRBV4-2 and TRBJ1-2, with D unclear. CDR1 and CDR2 (germline): LGHNA, YNFKEQ. V gave up 0 bases and J gave up 1 base, with 6 bases separating them. The CDR3 consists of 14 residues. CDR3 DNA: TGTGCCAGCAGCCAAGATAGTTTTAACTATGGCTACACCTTC. Protein product: CASSQDSFNYGYTF.

The V and J genes are TRBV19 and TRBJ1-5, with a tentative D call TRBD1 (5 bases). The V end was cut by 8 bases, the J end by 1 base, with 12 bases between. Per the germline V gene, CDR1 is LNHDA and CDR2 is SQIVND (reference sequence). The CDR3 length is 14 residues. DNA for the CDR3: TGTGCCAGTCAGGGTTTTGGAAGCAATCAGCCCCAGCATTTT. Its protein is CASQGFGSNQPQHF.

The chain links TRBV19 to TRBJ2-7; 11 positions agree with TRBD1. The junction had 2 bases not matched to a gene; V was cut back by 3 bases and J by 4 bases. The length of the CDR3 is 14 residues. CDR1 and CDR2 from the germline V gene are LNHDA and SQIVND (reference sequence). CDR3 DNA sequence: TGTGCCAGTAGTATCCGGGACAGGGGGTACGAGCAGTACTTC. Translating gives CASSIRDRGYEQYF.

J is TRBJ2-7 and V is TRBV6-4; D might be TRBD1 (6 bases). The CDR3 length is 16 residues. Germline-derived CDR1 and CDR2 are MRHNA and SNTAGT. V gave up 6 bases and J gave up 4 bases, with 22 bases separating them. The CDR3, as DNA: TGTGCCAGCAGGCTTTACAGGGCCTATATCCCTTACGAGCAGTACTTC. Translation: CASRLYRAYIPYEQYF.